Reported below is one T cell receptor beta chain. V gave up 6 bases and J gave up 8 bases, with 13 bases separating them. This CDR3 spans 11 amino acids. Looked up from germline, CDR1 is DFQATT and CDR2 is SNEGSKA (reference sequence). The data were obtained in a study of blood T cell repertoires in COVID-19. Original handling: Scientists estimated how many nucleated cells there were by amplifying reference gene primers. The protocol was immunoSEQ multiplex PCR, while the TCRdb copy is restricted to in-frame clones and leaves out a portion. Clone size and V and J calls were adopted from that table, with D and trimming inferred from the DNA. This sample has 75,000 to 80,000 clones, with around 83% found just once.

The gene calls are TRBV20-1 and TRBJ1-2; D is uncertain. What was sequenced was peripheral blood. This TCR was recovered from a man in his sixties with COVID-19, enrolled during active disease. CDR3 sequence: CSAPLAAGYTF. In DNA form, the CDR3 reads TGCAGTGCCCCCTTAGCCGCGGGCTACACCTTC.